The 22 T cell receptor beta chains listed next were all sequenced from one sample in a study of control samples from healthy donors and cancer patients. TCRdb keeps only in-frame clones here, not all; method: immunoSEQ multiplex PCR. Of some 90,000 clones listed, 86% are singletons. Sequenced sample: blood. These receptors were collected from a woman aged 50 to 60 in good health.

This sequence joins TRBV3-1 (or the pseudogene TRBV3-2) and TRBJ1-4; weak D call: TRBD1 (5 bases). Looked up from germline, CDR1 is LGHDT and CDR2 is YNNKEL (reference sequence). V was clipped by 4 bases and J by 5 bases, with 23 bases between them. This CDR3 region has 18 residues. This CDR3 reads CASSRTRGLGVGNEKLFF. For the CDR3, the DNA is TGTGCCAGCAGCCGCACCCGGGGACTTGGGGTGGGAAATGAAAAACTGTTTTTT.

This clone was picked up one time. V gene TRBV11-3 combines with J gene TRBJ2-3, with D unclear. V was cut by 8 bases and J by 1 base, with 16 bases left in between. CDR1 is SGHNT, CDR2 YENEEA, per germline. The CDR3 runs 15 residues. The CDR3 DNA follows: TGTGCCAGCGCCAGGTCGGGCGGTCGCACAGATACGCAGTATTTT. Translation gives CASARSGGRTDTQYF.

The chain combines TRBV15 with TRBJ2-1; D is uncertain. This CDR3 is 12 amino acids long. CDR1 LNHNV and CDR2 YYDKDF come from the germline V gene (reference sequence). Trimming removed 0 bases from V and 9 bases from J, with 6 bases in between. CDR3 DNA sequence: TGTGCCACCAGCAGAGATTGGGCTGAGCAGTTCTTC. Residues: CATSRDWAEQFF. The entire variable domain, with the rest obtained from reference TRBV15 and TRBJ2-1, is as follows: DAMVIQNPRYQVTQFGKPVTLSCSQTLNHNVMYWYQQKSSQAPKLLFHYYDKDFNNEADTPDNFQSRRPNTSFCFLDIRSPGLGDTAMYLCATSRDWAEQFFGPGTRLTVL.

The sample holds a few counts of this clone. CDR3 region: CASRGLAGANEQYF. CDR3 DNA: TGTGCCAGTAGAGGACTAGCGGGAGCTAACGAGCAGTACTTC. The chain uses TRBV19 and TRBJ2-7; the match to TRBD2 covers 13 bases. This CDR3 is 14 amino acids long. From germline, CDR1 is LNHDA and CDR2 SQIVND (reference sequence). V was pared by 6 bases and J by 5 bases, with 4 bases of the junction left unmatched.

V is TRBV11-2 and J is TRBJ1-2; 10 bases fit TRBD1. CDR1 is SGHAT and CDR2 is FQNNGV in the germline V gene. The V segment lost 5 bases and the J segment 11 bases; nucleotides outside the gene matches: 8. The CDR3 has 13 amino acids. CDR3 coding DNA: TGTGCCAGCAGCCGAGGGACAGGGGAGAAGTACACCTTC. Protein product: CASSRGTGEKYTF.

J is TRBJ2-5 and V is TRBV2; D uncertain. Trimming removed 2 bases from V and 6 bases from J, with 1 base in between. From germline, CDR1 is SNHLY and CDR2 FYNNEI. The CDR3 consists of 10 residues. The CDR3 reads CASSEKTQYF. The CDR3 nucleotides are TGTGCCAGCAGTGAAAAGACCCAGTACTTC.

The chain combines TRBV7-2 with TRBJ1-1; 8 bases line up with TRBD1. The CDR3 runs to 15 residues. V dropped 3 bases and J dropped 5; count of bases not matched to a gene: 8. Germline lookup yields CDR1 SGHTA and CDR2 FQGNSA. The CDR3 protein is CASSFYDRGFTEAFF. CDR3 bases: TGTGCCAGCAGCTTTTACGACAGGGGTTTTACTGAAGCTTTCTTT.

The rearrangement links TRBV28 to TRBJ1-1, with D maybe TRBD1 (6 bases). The CDR3 is 15 residues long. Germline CDR1 is MDHEN and CDR2 is SYDVKM. V was shortened by 2 bases and J by 4 bases, with 14 bases between the two germline ends. CDR3: CASSLTRGGGTEAFF. DNA of the CDR3: TGTGCCAGCAGTTTAACCAGGGGCGGAGGCACTGAAGCTTTCTTT.

The V call is TRBV5-1, the J call TRBJ1-1; 9 bases map to TRBD1. There are 14 residues in the CDR3. J gave up 1 base and V 4 bases, and 2 bases lay outside the gene matches. CDR1 is SGHRS, CDR2 YFSETQ, per germline. The CDR3, as DNA: TGCGCCAGCAGCAGACAGGGGGAGAACACTGAAGCTTTCTTT. Protein sequence: CASSRQGENTEAFF.

This rearrangement joins TRBV6-5 to TRBJ1-1; D remains unclear. Germline CDR1 reads MNHEY; CDR2 reads SVGAGI. The CDR3 extends over 11 amino acids. V lost 2 bases and J lost 7, with 5 bases in between. CDR3 bases: TGTGCCAGCAGTTACGGCGTTGAAGCTTTCTTT. Translated: CASSYGVEAFF.

This sequence joins TRBV19 and TRBJ1-2; 9 bases are shared with TRBD1. The V gene end was trimmed by 3 bases and the J gene end by 4 bases; junction bases not matched to a gene: 3. The germline V gene has CDR1 LNHDA and CDR2 SQIVND (reference sequence). The CDR3 contains 14 residues. The CDR3 DNA reads TGTGCCAGTAGTATTGGGGACAGGGCCTATGGCTACACCTTC. As protein: CASSIGDRAYGYTF.

The chain is built from TRBV4-2 and TRBJ2-5; D uncertain. CDR1 is LGHNA, CDR2 YNFKEQ, per germline. The ends were cut back, 2 bases at V and 0 bases at J, with 4 bases in the middle. This CDR3 has 13 amino acids. The CDR3 sequence: CASSQTNQETQYF. CDR3 bases: TGTGCCAGCAGCCAAACTAACCAAGAGACCCAGTACTTC.

The chain uses TRBV3-1 (or the pseudogene TRBV3-2) and TRBJ2-6; D remains unclear. Germline V gene lookup returns CDR1 LGHDT and CDR2 YNNKEL (reference sequence). The length of the CDR3 is 15 residues. The V and J ends lost 5 bases and 0 bases respectively, with 8 bases between them. The CDR3, as DNA: TGTGCCAGCAGCTCACGCGGCTCTGGGGCCAACGTCCTGACTTTC. Protein product: CASSSRGSGANVLTF.

The chain links TRBV7-9 to TRBJ2-7; no clear D. Trimming took 1 base from V and 2 from J, leaving 9 bases between them. In germline, CDR1 is SEHNR, CDR2 FQNEAQ (reference sequence). This CDR3 contains 14 residues. DNA of the CDR3: TGTGCCAGCAGCTTAGAGGGTTCGCCCTACGAGCAGTACTTC. Encoded protein: CASSLEGSPYEQYF.

This chain links TRBV5-4 with TRBJ1-3; D perhaps matches TRBD1 (6 bases). Germline assignment: CDR1 SGHNT and CDR2 YYREEE (reference sequence). The V and J ends lost 2 bases and 2 bases respectively, with 8 bases between them. The CDR3 has 14 residues. This CDR3 reads CASSFSGAGNTIYF. CDR3 nucleotide sequence: TGTGCCAGCAGCTTCTCAGGGGCTGGAAACACCATATATTTT.

The chain is built from TRBV12-3 or TRBV12-4 and TRBJ1-1; D gene uncertain. The CDR3 loop spans 13 amino acids. V dropped 5 bases and J dropped 3 bases, with 10 bases sitting between them. The CDR3 spells CASSGWLYTEAFF. CDR3 sequence (DNA): TGTGCCAGCAGTGGTTGGCTTTACACTGAAGCTTTCTTT.

This clone was counted once. The V and J genes are TRBV28 and TRBJ2-7; possible D gene TRBD2, 5 bases. CDR3 length: 11 amino acids. The V end was cut by 3 bases, the J end by 7 bases, with 7 bases between. Germline V gives CDR1 MDHEN, CDR2 SYDVKM. CDR3 nucleotides: TGTGCCAGCAGTTTGAGGGAAGAGCAGTACTTC. Its protein product is CASSLREEQYF.

The chain links TRBV14 to TRBJ1-6, with unresolved D. From germline, CDR1 is SGHDN and CDR2 FVKESK. The V and J ends lost 1 base and 7 bases respectively, with 8 bases between them. The CDR3 runs to 14 residues. CDR3 in amino acids: CASSQVRGNSPLHF. As DNA, the CDR3 is TGTGCCAGCAGCCAAGTCCGGGGAAATTCACCCCTCCACTTT.

The V and J genes are TRBV6-6 and TRBJ1-2; D ambiguous. There are 12 residues in the CDR3. V was cut by 2 bases and J by 8 bases, with 9 bases left in between. In germline, CDR1 is MNHNY, CDR2 SVGAGI (reference sequence). The CDR3 protein is CASSYEWEGYTF. The CDR3 region has the DNA TGTGCCAGCAGTTACGAGTGGGAAGGCTACACCTTC.

This clone occurred once. This chain joins TRBV28 and TRBJ2-7; D gene uncertain. The CDR3 is 12 residues long. The germline V and J ends were trimmed by 2 bases and 1 base, with 3 bases remaining between them. Germline assignment: CDR1 MDHEN and CDR2 SYDVKM. CDR3 region: CASSLRSYEQYF. CDR3 nucleotide sequence: TGTGCCAGCAGTTTACGGTCCTACGAGCAGTACTTC.

This clone was counted once. The chain couples TRBV3-1 (or the pseudogene TRBV3-2) to TRBJ2-1; 15 nucleotides line up with TRBD2. The germline V gene has CDR1 LGHDT and CDR2 YNNKEL (reference sequence). The CDR3 spans 18 residues. J gave up 9 bases and V 3 bases, and 12 bases lay outside the gene matches. Here the CDR3 reads CASSHSPRTSGGASEQFF. In DNA, the CDR3 is TGTGCCAGCAGCCACTCCCCTCGGACTAGCGGGGGGGCCAGTGAGCAGTTCTTC.

The gene calls are TRBV28 and TRBJ2-1; D is undetermined. CDR3 length: 13 amino acids. Germline CDR1 is MDHEN and CDR2 is SYDVKM. With 3 bases removed from V and 10 bases from J, the gap between germline ends came to 13 bases. Here the CDR3 reads CASSFALGGEQFF. CDR3 nucleotide sequence: TGTGCCAGCAGTTTCGCCTTGGGTGGCGAGCAGTTCTTC.